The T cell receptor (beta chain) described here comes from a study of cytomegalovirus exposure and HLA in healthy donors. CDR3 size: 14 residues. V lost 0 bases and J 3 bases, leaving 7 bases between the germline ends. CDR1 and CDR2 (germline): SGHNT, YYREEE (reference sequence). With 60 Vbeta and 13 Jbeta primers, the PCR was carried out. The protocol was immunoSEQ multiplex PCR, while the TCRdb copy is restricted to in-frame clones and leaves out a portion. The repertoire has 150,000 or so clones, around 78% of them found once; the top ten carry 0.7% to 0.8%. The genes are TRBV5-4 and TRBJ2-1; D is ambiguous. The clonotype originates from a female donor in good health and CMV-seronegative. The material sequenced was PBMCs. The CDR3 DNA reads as TGTGCCAGCAGCTTGGCACACAGCTACAATGAGCAGTTCTTC. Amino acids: CASSLAHSYNEQFF.